These 5 T cell receptor beta chains came from one sample sequenced in a study of CD8+CD57+ T cells in acquired aplastic anemia listed by TCRdb under 2018. Study-level results and caveats: In patients, decreased diversity was observed in CD8+CD57+ cells compared with total CD4+ and CD8+ cell pools.

Their antigen targets remain unknown. The patients picked for sequencing were ones in whom flow cytometry had shown an expansion of CD8+CD57+ cells. Data came from an Illumina HiSeq 2000. Profiling of TCR beta VDJ combinations and CDR3 sequences used genomic DNA as the template. TCRdb cleaned the public reads at Q25 with fastp, built clones with MiXCR and kept in-frame beta chains. Records with the same CDR3 protein are collapsed into one entry carrying the most frequent genes and DNA. This sample lists some 20,000 distinct CDR3 sequences; 40% were detected once. In total, the top ten clones hold more than 70% of the sample. The sequenced sample was CD8+CD57+ T cells sorted from PBMCs. Read against the paper, the sample's cell subset or site label means: bead-enriched CD8+CD57+ effector memory T cells from SAA patients. These receptors came from a human donor with aplastic anemia.

This clonotype was recorded a few times. The chain recombines TRBV7-2 with TRBJ2-7; no definite D call. CDR1 is SGHTA and CDR2 is FQGNSA in the germline V gene. This CDR3 is built from 12 residues. V shed 5 bases and J shed 2 bases, with 7 bases lying between them. CDR3 in amino acids: CASSIGAYEQYF. The CDR3 DNA sequence: TGTGCCAGCAGCATAGGAGCCTACGAGCAGTACTTC.

This clonotype has just a few counts. V is TRBV20-1 and J is TRBJ2-4; D is uncertain. Trimming took 1 base from V and 7 from J, leaving 14 bases between them. CDR3 size: 14 residues. Looked up from germline, CDR1 is DFQATT and CDR2 is SNEGSKA (reference sequence). The CDR3 protein is CSARGDIGRNIQYF. The CDR3 DNA sequence: TGCAGTGCTAGAGGGGATATTGGTAGGAACATTCAGTACTTC.

This sequence joins TRBV7-2 and TRBJ2-7, with TRBD1 matching over 8 bases. Unmatched junction bases numbered 5, after V lost 5 bases and J lost 2 bases. Germline lookup yields CDR1 SGHTA and CDR2 FQGNSA. The CDR3 contains 14 residues. This CDR3 is CTSSPWTGTYEQYF. CDR3 nucleotides: TGTACCAGCAGCCCCTGGACAGGGACCTACGAGCAGTACTTC. The full variable domain, its missing parts supplied by reference TRBV7-2 and TRBJ2-7, is GAGVSQSPSNKVTEKGKDVELRCDPISGHTALYWYRQSLGQGLEFLIYFQGNSAPDKSGLPSDRFSAERTGGSVSTLTIQRTQQEDSAVYLCTSSPWTGTYEQYFGPGTRLTVT.

This chain connects TRBV13 to TRBJ2-7; no clear D. The CDR3 runs to 14 residues. Trimming removed 0 bases from V and 6 bases from J, with 12 bases in between. CDR1 is PRHDT, CDR2 FYEKMQ, per germline (reference sequence). CDR3 protein: CASSLGGRTTEQYF. The CDR3, as DNA: TGTGCCAGCAGCTTAGGAGGCCGTACCACCGAGCAGTACTTC. Filled out from reference TRBV13 and TRBJ2-7, the complete variable domain reads AAGVIQSPRHLIKEKRETATLKCYPIPRHDTVYWYQQGPGQDPQFLISFYEKMQSDKGSIPDRFSAQQFSDYHSELNMSSLELGDSALYFCASSLGGRTTEQYFGPGTRLTVT.

The gene calls are TRBV20-1 and TRBJ2-7, with D perhaps matching TRBD1 or TRBD2 (6 bases each). Looked up from germline, CDR1 is DFQATT and CDR2 is SNEGSKA (reference sequence). V lost 0 bases to trimming and J lost 3 bases, with 12 bases between them. The CDR3 is made up of 14 amino acids. This CDR3 reads CSARDVGGVYEQYF. The DNA for the CDR3 is TGCAGTGCTAGAGATGTGGGGGGCGTCTACGAGCAGTACTTC.